This is a list of T cell receptor beta chains from one sample in a study of blood T cell repertoires in COVID-19. Some clones are missing from TCRdb's copy, which holds only in-frame ones; the method was immunoSEQ multiplex PCR. The repertoire holds 250,000 to 350,000 clones, with around 91% as singletons. The sample taken for sequencing was peripheral blood. The receptors originated from a woman aged 55-70 years with acute or convalescent COVID-19. Both conserved end residues are part of each CDR3.

V gene,J gene,CDR3 protein
TRBV10-3,TRBJ2-2,CAIRTDRVAGELFF
TRBV7-8,TRBJ2-5,CAGGETQYF
TRBV19,TRBJ1-6,CASSPRTADNSPLHF
TRBV5-1,TRBJ2-7,CASSTGQGLGNEQYF
TRBV12-3/TRBV12-4,TRBJ2-5,CASSSSQTQYF
TRBV2,TRBJ2-7,CASRAGTEYEQYF
TRBV6-5,TRBJ2-1,CASSLYNEQFF
TRBV6-4,TRBJ1-5,CASSELPGAGQPQHF
TRBV7-3,TRBJ2-1,CASSRTSGRINEQFF
TRBV5-5,TRBJ2-1,CASSDSGRGSIAYNEQFF
TRBV9,TRBJ2-2,CASSPELSNTGELFF
TRBV6-6,TRBJ1-5,CASSRTGDVTPNQPQHF
TRBV3-1/TRBV3-2,TRBJ2-1,CASRGLAGEGEQFF
TRBV3-1/TRBV3-2,TRBJ1-5,CASSEGTGAPIYSNQPQHF
TRBV7-7,TRBJ2-1,CASSLETGAYNEQFF
TRBV27,TRBJ1-5,CASRKGGNQPQHF
TRBV19,TRBJ1-2,CASSIPGQGEGGYTF
TRBV6-1,TRBJ1-5,CASSEGANQPQHF
TRBV4-2,TRBJ1-4,CASSQSTDGMNEKLFF
TRBV7-2,TRBJ1-1,CASSREMTGGNTEAFF
TRBV29-1,TRBJ1-1,CSVSTGLNTEAFF
TRBV4-2,TRBJ2-7,CASSPSGSSYEQYF
TRBV28,TRBJ1-2,CASRGGGPYGYTF
TRBV9,TRBJ1-2,CASSVGSAGHYGYTF
TRBV18,TRBJ1-4,CASFSGTDEKLFF
TRBV19,TRBJ2-5,CASSGQAGGTQYF
TRBV28,TRBJ2-7,CASSFPGVLSYEQYF
TRBV6-2/TRBV6-3,TRBJ1-4,CASSYSTAANEKLFF
TRBV4-1,TRBJ2-1,CASSQDPLVPSYNEQFF
TRBV9,TRBJ1-3,CASSATGSSGNTIYF
TRBV18,TRBJ1-3,CASSPASGGNTIYF